One sample yielded the 29 T cell receptor beta chains listed below, sequenced in a study of T cells in Graves' hyperthyroidism and ophthalmopathy. Amplification of TCR beta CDR3 regions was performed using RNA transcripts as template. With the HTBI primer set, the TCR CDR3 went through a first round of RT-PCR. TCRdb reprocessed the multiplex PCR reads with MiXCR, giving one entry per CDR3 protein. Counted here are about 250,000 distinct CDR3 sequences, around 26% occurring once; the ten biggest clones make up roughly 40%. The source material was blood. Source of these receptors: a woman between 40 and 50 years old with Graves' ophthalmopathy.

This clonotype was recorded at least ten times. The chain has TRBV28 and TRBJ2-2; possible D gene TRBD2, 5 bases. V lost 5 bases to trimming and J lost 6 bases, with 16 bases between them. The V gene's germline CDR1 is MDHEN and CDR2 SYDVKM. There are 15 residues in the CDR3. The CDR3 protein is CASSPDEGLAGELFF. The CDR3 nucleotides read TGTGCCAGCAGTCCCGACGAGGGTTTGGCCGGGGAGCTGTTTTTT. The full variable domain, its missing parts supplied by reference TRBV28 and TRBJ2-2, is DVKVTQSSRYLVKRTGEKVFLECVQDMDHENMFWYRQDPGLGLRLIYFSYDVKMKEKGDIPEGYSVSREKKERFSLILESASTNQTSMYLCASSPDEGLAGELFFGEGSRLTVL.

This clonotype has at least ten counts. The gene calls are TRBV7-2 and TRBJ2-7; D might be TRBD2 (6 bases). Germline-derived CDR1 and CDR2 are SGHTA and FQGNSA. The CDR3 runs to 13 residues. The V end lost 1 base, the J end lost 7 bases, and 11 bases lay between the germline ends. The CDR3 region has the DNA TGTGCCAGCAGCTTAGTTGGGGGGATGGAGCAGTACTTC. Translating gives CASSLVGGMEQYF.

This clonotype was found a few times. The rearrangement uses TRBV7-8 and TRBJ2-6; D is unclear. V was cut by 0 bases and J by 0 bases, with 6 bases left in between. The CDR3 extends over 16 amino acids. Germline loops: CDR1 SGHVS, CDR2 FQNEAQ. The DNA of the CDR3 is TGTGCCAGCAGCTTAGCGCGACGCTCTGGGGCCAACGTCCTGACTTTC. Residues: CASSLARRSGANVLTF.

This clonotype was observed at least ten times. The chain couples TRBV7-8 to TRBJ2-5; 7 nucleotides line up with TRBD2. CDR3 length equals 16 residues. V lost 2 bases and J lost 1; bases outside the gene matches: 7. Germline V CDR1 and CDR2: SGHVS, FQNEAQ. The CDR3 DNA follows: TGTGCCAGCAGCTTACGACTAGCTCTACTCCAAGAGACCCAGTACTTC. As protein: CASSLRLALLQETQYF.

The CDR3 spells CASSTRRDTGELFF. In DNA, the CDR3 is TGTGCCAGCAGCACAAGGAGGGACACCGGGGAGCTGTTTTTT. V gene TRBV11-1 combines with J gene TRBJ2-2; maybe TRBD2 (6 bases). V dropped 5 bases and J dropped 3 bases, with 10 bases sitting between them. The CDR3 sequence is 14 residues long. Germline V CDR1 and CDR2: SGHAT, FQDESV (reference sequence).

This clonotype appeared many times. The chain is built from TRBV14 and TRBJ1-2; D gene unclear. Per germline, CDR1 SGHDN and CDR2 FVKESK. V lost 4 bases, J lost 5 bases, and 20 bases lay in between. The CDR3 extends over 16 amino acids. The CDR3 loop reads CASSLTFDPAGYGYTF. CDR3 bases: TGTGCCAGCAGCCTCACATTCGATCCGGCGGGGTATGGCTACACCTTC.

Only a few counts were recorded for this clonotype. A much more abundant neighbour one base away suggests this may be a read error. The CDR3 ends on some other residue instead of the conserved phenylalanine or tryptophan, so this is likely a read error. This chain uses TRBV28 with TRBJ1-2; D perhaps matches TRBD1 (6 bases). Germline loops: CDR1 MDHEN, CDR2 SYDVKM. The V end was cut by 11 bases, the J end by 3 bases, with 22 bases between. The CDR3 length is 15 residues. This chain's CDR3 is CAVEGGAKRDYGYTS. The CDR3 DNA is TGTGCCGTCGAGGGGGGTGCCAAAAGGGACTATGGCTACACCTCC.

V usage is TRBV6-1 and J usage is TRBJ1-5, with a tentative D call TRBD1 (5 bases). This CDR3 region has 15 residues. From germline, CDR1 is MNHNS and CDR2 SASEGT. Trimming cost V 7 bases and J 3 bases, with 16 bases left between them. For the CDR3, the DNA is TGTGCCAGCACCGAAAATACAGGATCCAATCAGCCCCAGCATTTT. Its translation: CASTENTGSNQPQHF.

This clonotype was counted many times. V usage is TRBV28 and J usage is TRBJ2-2, with 11 bases that match TRBD1. Looked up from germline, CDR1 is MDHEN and CDR2 is SYDVKM. The CDR3 has 15 residues. The J segment lost 6 bases and the V segment lost 4 bases, leaving 4 bases of the junction unmatched. CDR3 sequence (DNA): TGTGCCAGCAGTTCGGCGGGACAGGGGGCCGGGGAGCTGTTTTTT. Its translation is CASSSAGQGAGELFF.

The V and J genes are TRBV5-5 and TRBJ1-1; D ambiguous. This CDR3 has 15 amino acids. Trimming cost V 4 bases and J 0 bases, with 13 bases left between them. Germline V lookup: CDR1 SGHKS, CDR2 YYEKEE (reference sequence). CDR3 amino acids: CASSHTPGMNTEAFF. CDR3 DNA sequence: TGTGCCAGCAGCCATACCCCGGGCATGAACACTGAAGCTTTCTTT.

This clonotype was detected many times. This chain links TRBV12-3 or TRBV12-4 with TRBJ2-2; D ambiguous. This CDR3 spans 14 amino acids. With 6 bases removed from V and 3 bases from J, the gap between germline ends came to 11 bases. CDR3 nucleotides: TGTGCCAGCAGGGGTGTGTCGGACACCGGGGAGCTGTTTTTT. It yields the protein CASRGVSDTGELFF.

This clonotype was seen at least ten times. The genes are TRBV12-3 or TRBV12-4 and TRBJ1-1; a weak D match, TRBD1 (6 bases). Trimming left V 5 bases short and J 7 bases short, with 14 bases between. There are 13 residues in the CDR3. DNA for the CDR3: TGTGCCAGCAGTCTTGGGGGCGCCGATGAAGCTTTCTTT. Amino acid sequence: CASSLGGADEAFF.

The J gene is TRBJ1-2, the V gene TRBV12-3 or TRBV12-4, with 8 bases aligning to TRBD1. The CDR3 runs 14 residues. The ends lost 4 bases at V and 7 bases at J; junction bases unmatched: 8. The CDR3 is CASSYRGNGFGYTF. CDR3 coding DNA: TGTGCCAGCAGTTACAGGGGGAACGGCTTTGGCTACACCTTC.

This clonotype was seen at least ten times. The chain recombines TRBV4-2 with TRBJ1-1, with 7 bases lining up with TRBD1. J was trimmed by 0 bases and V by 5 bases; bases with no gene match: 6. Germline V gene data show CDR1 as LGHNA and CDR2 as YNFKEQ. The CDR3 sequence is 15 residues long. Here the CDR3 DNA reads TGTGCCAGCAGCAGGGACAGAAGCTTGAACACTGAAGCTTTCTTT. Protein product: CASSRDRSLNTEAFF.

This clonotype was seen at least ten times. This chain connects TRBV6-5 to TRBJ2-4, with 7 positions matching TRBD2. J was trimmed by 0 bases and V by 6 bases; bases with no gene match: 8. The CDR3 extends over 16 amino acids. Germline CDR1 is MNHEY and CDR2 is SVGAGI. CDR3 coding DNA: TGTGCCAGCAGCCGCGCAATAGCGGGAGCCAAAAACATTCAGTACTTC. As protein: CASSRAIAGAKNIQYF.

The chain is built from TRBV6-1 and TRBJ2-5, with a weak D call TRBD1 (5 bases). The ends were cut back, 6 bases at V and 3 bases at J, with 14 bases in the middle. The CDR3 is 14 residues long. CDR1 and CDR2 from the germline V gene are MNHNS and SASEGT. This chain's CDR3 is CASSVTGWEETQYF. The CDR3 nucleotides are TGTGCCAGCAGCGTCACAGGTTGGGAAGAGACCCAGTACTTC.

The table lists this clonotype with many counts. The chain links TRBV7-2 to TRBJ2-3, with D perhaps matching TRBD2 (6 bases). This CDR3 comprises 14 residues. Germline CDR1 SGHTA, CDR2 FQGNSA. Trimming shortened V by 6 bases and J by 1 base, and 11 bases separated the two germline ends. For the CDR3, the DNA is TGTGCCAGCAGTCGGGACTCCGGCACAGATACGCAGTATTTT. Its translation: CASSRDSGTDTQYF.

This clonotype came up many times. The chain uses TRBV20-1 and TRBJ1-2; no clear D. The V gene lost 3 bases and the J gene lost 4 bases, with 6 bases spanning the gap. The germline V gene encodes CDR1 DFQATT and CDR2 SNEGSKA (reference sequence). The CDR3 loop spans 11 amino acids. CDR3 sequence: CSARGSYGYTF. CDR3 DNA sequence: TGCAGTGCTAGGGGATCCTATGGCTACACCTTC.

This clonotype was observed a handful of times. This rearrangement joins TRBV6-5 to TRBJ1-5; the match to TRBD1 covers 7 bases. Germline V gene sequence: CDR1 MNHEY, CDR2 SVGAGI. This CDR3 is 14 amino acids long. V lost 6 bases, J lost 6 bases, and 8 bases stayed unmatched. This CDR3 reads CASRTRQGPQPQHF. CDR3 DNA sequence: TGTGCCAGCAGGACTCGACAGGGCCCTCAGCCCCAGCATTTT.

In its sample, this clonotype was seen many times. The rearrangement links TRBV27 to TRBJ1-2; possibly TRBD1 for D (5 bases). The CDR3 has 15 residues. V lost 2 bases, J lost 0 bases, and 10 bases lay in between. Looked up from germline, CDR1 is MNHEY and CDR2 is SMNVEV (reference sequence). The CDR3 DNA reads TGTGCCAGCAGTTTAAAGGGGCACTCTAACTATGGCTACACCTTC. Its protein is CASSLKGHSNYGYTF.

This clonotype showed up many times. The V and J genes are TRBV20-1 and TRBJ1-1, with 9 bases identical to TRBD1. V lost 3 bases to trimming and J lost 0 bases; unmatched junction nucleotides: 11. Germline CDR1 DFQATT, CDR2 SNEGSKA (reference sequence). The CDR3 covers 17 residues. The DNA of the CDR3 is TGCAGTGCTAGTGACTTATTGACAGGGGGAATGAACACTGAAGCTTTCTTT. Protein sequence: CSASDLLTGGMNTEAFF.

This clonotype was seen only a few times. This chain links TRBV3-1 with TRBJ2-7; D may be TRBD1 (5 bases). The V end was cut by 3 bases, the J end by 2 bases, with 8 bases between. Germline V gives CDR1 LGHDT, CDR2 YNNKEL (reference sequence). The CDR3 length is 13 residues. The CDR3 DNA follows: TGTGCCAGCAGCCACCAGGGTCCCTACGAGCAGTACTTC. Translation gives CASSHQGPYEQYF.

There are a few counts of this clonotype. The V and J genes are TRBV28 and TRBJ2-5; TRBD1 might be the D (5 bases). The CDR3 sequence is 14 residues long. V gave up 3 bases and J gave up 4 bases, with 12 bases separating them. CDR1 MDHEN and CDR2 SYDVKM come from the germline V gene. CDR3 in amino acids: CASSLSGSIETQYF. The CDR3 DNA follows: TGTGCCAGCAGTTTGTCAGGGTCAATAGAGACCCAGTACTTC.

V is TRBV25-1 and J is TRBJ1-2; D gene ambiguous. The germline CDR1 and CDR2 sequences are MGHDK and SYGVNS. CDR3 length: 12 amino acids. The V end was cut by 6 bases, the J end by 7 bases, with 12 bases between. In DNA, the CDR3 is TGTGCCAGCAGAAACGTGAATCGTGGCTACACCTTC. This encodes CASRNVNRGYTF.

The chain links TRBV28 to TRBJ1-5; D perhaps matches TRBD1 (5 bases). Trimming took 5 bases from V and 3 from J, leaving 14 bases between them. CDR1 and CDR2 from the germline V gene are MDHEN and SYDVKM. This CDR3 is built from 15 residues. The CDR3 sequence is CASSEGAGFNQPQHF. CDR3 bases: TGTGCCAGCAGTGAAGGGGCAGGGTTCAATCAGCCCCAGCATTTT.

This clonotype was observed at least ten times. DNA for the CDR3: TGCGCCAGCAGCTTGGGGGACAGTAGCAATCAGCCCCAGCATTTT. The encoded protein is CASSLGDSSNQPQHF. The chain combines TRBV5-1 with TRBJ1-5; 7 nucleotides align to TRBD1. CDR1 and CDR2 (germline): SGHRS, YFSETQ. There are 15 residues in the CDR3. The junction had 0 bases not matched to a gene; V was cut back by 0 bases and J by 0 bases.

This clonotype appeared many times. This chain connects TRBV6-5 to TRBJ1-5; no clear D gene. CDR3 length: 15 amino acids. Between the trimmed V and J ends, which lost 0 bases and 3 bases, there was a span of 9 bases. Germline V gives CDR1 MNHEY, CDR2 SVGAGI. CDR3 DNA sequence: TGTGCCAGCAGTTACTCTCGGGATGCCAATCAGCCCCAGCATTTT. Encoded protein: CASSYSRDANQPQHF.

Many counts were recorded for this clonotype. V usage is TRBV27 and J usage is TRBJ2-7, with 11 bases fitting TRBD2. The V and J ends lost 6 bases and 4 bases, in that order; junction bases with no gene match: 5. The CDR3 has 14 residues. The V gene's germline CDR1 is MNHEY and CDR2 SMNVEV (reference sequence). The CDR3 coding sequence is TGTGCCAGCAGGGGACTAGCGGCCCGATACGAGCAGTACTTC. This codes for CASRGLAARYEQYF.

This clonotype was recorded many times. The CDR3 sequence: CASSFLQGAGGELFF. CDR3 DNA sequence: TGTGCCAGTAGTTTTTTACAGGGGGCCGGCGGGGAGCTGTTTTTT. V and J are TRBV19 and TRBJ2-2; 9 positions match TRBD1. CDR3 size: 15 residues. Trimming removed 5 bases from V and 7 bases from J; junction bases left unmatched: 8. The germline V gene has CDR1 LNHDA and CDR2 SQIVND (reference sequence).